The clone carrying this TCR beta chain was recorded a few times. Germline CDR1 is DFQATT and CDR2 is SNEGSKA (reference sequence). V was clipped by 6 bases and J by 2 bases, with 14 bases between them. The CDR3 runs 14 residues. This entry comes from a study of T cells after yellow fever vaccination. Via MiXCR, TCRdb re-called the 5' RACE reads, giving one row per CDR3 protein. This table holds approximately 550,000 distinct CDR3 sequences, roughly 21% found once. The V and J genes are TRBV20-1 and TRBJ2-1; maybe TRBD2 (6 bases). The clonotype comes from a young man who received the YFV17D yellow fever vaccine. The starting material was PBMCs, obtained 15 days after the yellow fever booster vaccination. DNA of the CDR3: TGCAGTGCGGGAGTTAGCGGTACCTACAATGAGCAGTTCTTC. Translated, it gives CSAGVSGTYNEQFF.